This T cell receptor (beta chain) was profiled in a study of blood T cells in healthy people across ages. Study-wide results and caveats: Roughly linear declines in TCR beta diversity per million T cells occurred with age.

Isolating PBMCs gave at least 6.5 million of these cells per sample. Trimming stripped 0 bases from V and 0 bases from J, with 14 bases between. The CDR3 extends over 16 amino acids. CDR1 is DFQATT, CDR2 SNEGSKA, per germline (reference sequence). A remark on this clonotype: The antigen remains undetermined.

A sample-barcoded 5' primer and a J-beta primer mix were used in a second PCR of about 7 to 11 cycles. TCRdb redid the calling of the 5' RACE reads with MiXCR, one entry per CDR3 protein. The sample holds roughly 1,500,000 distinct CDR3 sequences; approximately 40% are singletons and the top ten take 7.9%. The clonotype comes from a woman aged 18-35 years in good health. What was sequenced was blood. The chain links TRBV20-1 to TRBJ1-1, with a weak D call TRBD1 (6 bases). The DNA for the CDR3 is TGCAGTGCTAGAGATGCAAGGACAGTCATGAACACTGAAGCTTTCTTT. Translated, it gives CSARDARTVMNTEAFF.